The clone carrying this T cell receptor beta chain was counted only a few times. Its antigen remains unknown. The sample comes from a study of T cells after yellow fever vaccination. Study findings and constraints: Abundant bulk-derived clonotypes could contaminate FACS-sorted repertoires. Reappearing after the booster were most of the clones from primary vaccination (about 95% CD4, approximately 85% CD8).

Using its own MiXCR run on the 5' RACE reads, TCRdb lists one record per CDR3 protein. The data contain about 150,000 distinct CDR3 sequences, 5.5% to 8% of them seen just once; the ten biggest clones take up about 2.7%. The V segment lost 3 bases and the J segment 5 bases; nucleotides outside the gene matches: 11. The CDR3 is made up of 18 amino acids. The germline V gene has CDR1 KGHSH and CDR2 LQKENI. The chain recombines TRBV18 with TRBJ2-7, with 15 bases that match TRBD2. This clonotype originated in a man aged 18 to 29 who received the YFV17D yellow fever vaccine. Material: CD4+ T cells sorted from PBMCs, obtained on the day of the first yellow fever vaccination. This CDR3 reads CASSPTPGLAGGYDEQYF. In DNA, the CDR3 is TGTGCCAGCTCACCCACTCCGGGACTAGCGGGGGGTTACGACGAGCAGTACTTC.